Each of the 18 T cell receptor beta chains below was sequenced from the same sample in a study of T cell responses to AZD1222 COVID-19 vaccine. Assay: immunoSEQ multiplex PCR; the TCRdb copy retains only in-frame clones and omits some. The sample has 95,000 to 100,000 clones; around 87% are singletons. The sequencing here drew on peripheral blood, taken 28 days after the second AZD1222 dose. Receptors were obtained from an adult who received the AZD1222 COVID-19 vaccine.

V gene TRBV6-1 combines with J gene TRBJ2-7, with a weak D call TRBD1 (5 bases). Trimming stripped 1 base from V and 3 bases from J, with 10 bases between. From germline, CDR1 is MNHNS and CDR2 SASEGT. This CDR3 is 14 amino acids long. Here the CDR3 DNA reads TGTGCCAGCAGTGAAGGGCAGGGCCGCTACGAGCAGTACTTC. Its translation: CASSEGQGRYEQYF.

This chain links TRBV19 with TRBJ2-1; TRBD1 matches at 7 bases. The junction had 13 bases not matched to a gene; V was cut back by 7 bases and J by 7 bases. CDR3 length: 15 amino acids. Germline-derived CDR1 and CDR2 are LNHDA and SQIVND (reference sequence). The CDR3 DNA sequence: TGTGCCAGTATCGGTCGACAGGGAGCGTCGAATGAGCAGTTCTTC. Translation: CASIGRQGASNEQFF.

The chain recombines TRBV11-2 with TRBJ1-1; 7 nucleotides align to TRBD1. After removal of 3 bases from V and 6 bases from J, the junction contained 7 bases not matched to a gene. This CDR3 region has 14 residues. Germline V gives CDR1 SGHAT, CDR2 FQNNGV. The CDR3 DNA is TGTGCCAGCAGCTTGGCAGGGGGGTTTGCTGAAGCTTTCTTT. Protein: CASSLAGGFAEAFF.

The chain recombines TRBV7-3 with TRBJ2-1, with D hard to call. Germline assignment: CDR1 SGHTA and CDR2 FQGTGA. V dropped 4 bases and J dropped 7 bases, with 14 bases sitting between them. This CDR3 is 14 amino acids long. CDR3 amino acids: CASSSQAVGNEQFF. CDR3 nucleotide sequence: TGTGCCAGCAGCTCCCAGGCGGTCGGAAATGAGCAGTTCTTC.

V gene TRBV3-1 (or the pseudogene TRBV3-2) combines with J gene TRBJ2-6; D assignment may be TRBD1 or TRBD2 (5 bases each). V shed 1 base and J shed 3 bases, with 19 bases lying between them. The CDR3 covers 19 residues. Germline lookup yields CDR1 LGHDT and CDR2 YNNKEL (reference sequence). The CDR3 coding sequence is TGTGCCAGCAGCCAAGTAGGGACCGGGGAAGGTTATGGGGCCAACGTCCTGACTTTC. Amino acids: CASSQVGTGEGYGANVLTF.

V is TRBV5-1 and J is TRBJ2-5; 7 positions agree with TRBD2. CDR3 length: 13 residues. Trimming cost V 0 bases and J 5 bases; bases outside gene matches: 1. CDR1 SGHRS and CDR2 YFSETQ come from the germline V gene. The CDR3 region has the DNA TGCGCCAGCAGCTTGGGAGCGGGGGAGACCCAGTACTTC. This encodes CASSLGAGETQYF.

The gene calls are TRBV5-1 and TRBJ2-7, with TRBD1 matching 8 bases. From germline, CDR1 is SGHRS and CDR2 YFSETQ. CDR3 length: 13 residues. The V and J ends lost 4 bases and 4 bases, in that order; junction bases with no gene match: 4. The DNA of the CDR3 is TGCGCCAGCAGCCTCTGGACAGGGTACGAGCAGTACTTC. As protein: CASSLWTGYEQYF. The whole variable domain, remainder taken from reference TRBV5-1 and TRBJ2-7, is KAGVTQTPRYLIKTRGQQVTLSCSPISGHRSVSWYQQTPGQGLQFLFEYFSETQRNKGNFPGRFSGRQFSNSRSEMNVSTLELGDSALYLCASSLWTGYEQYFGPGTRLTVT.

The chain carries TRBV27 and TRBJ2-7, with D perhaps given as TRBD1 or TRBD2 (5 bases each). Trimming pared 3 bases from V and 2 bases from J, leaving 14 bases between. The CDR3 covers 15 residues. The germline CDR1 and CDR2 sequences are MNHEY and SMNVEV (reference sequence). CDR3 DNA sequence: TGTGCCAGCAGTTTTAAGGGGCTCGGGACCTACGAGCAGTACTTC. Translating it yields CASSFKGLGTYEQYF.

The chain recombines TRBV19 with TRBJ2-5; D remains unclear. Germline CDR1 is LNHDA and CDR2 is SQIVND (reference sequence). V lost 1 base and J 7 bases, leaving 4 bases between the germline ends. This CDR3 region has 11 residues. The CDR3 DNA is TGTGCCAGTAGTATAGGCTCGACCCAGTACTTC. This gives the protein CASSIGSTQYF.

J is TRBJ1-1 and V is TRBV6-5; D remains ambiguous. CDR3 size: 13 residues. CDR1 MNHEY and CDR2 SVGAGI come from the germline V gene. The V end lost 5 bases, the J end lost 5 bases, and 12 bases lay between the germline ends. CDR3 coding DNA: TGTGCCAGCAGTAGAGGGAGAGGGACTGAAGCTTTCTTT. This encodes CASSRGRGTEAFF.

The chain is built from TRBV20-1 and TRBJ2-1, with 9 bases matching TRBD2. This CDR3 has 17 residues. V dropped 3 bases and J dropped 4; count of bases not matched to a gene: 13. Germline CDR1 reads DFQATT; CDR2 reads SNEGSKA (reference sequence). The chain's CDR3 is CSASKFGSGSFYNEQFF. The DNA of the CDR3 is TGCAGTGCTAGTAAATTCGGTAGCGGGAGCTTTTACAATGAGCAGTTCTTC.

The chain combines TRBV24-1 with TRBJ1-3; 7 nucleotides align to TRBD1. The CDR3 loop spans 17 amino acids. Looked up from germline, CDR1 is KGHDR and CDR2 is SFDVKD. The J segment lost 4 bases and the V segment lost 3 bases, leaving 11 bases of the junction unmatched. In DNA, the CDR3 is TGTGCCACCAGTGATCCCCGGGACAGAACGGCAGGAAACACCATATATTTT. Translated, it gives CATSDPRDRTAGNTIYF.

CDR3 sequence (DNA): TGTGCCAGCACTCAGAGCTCCTACGAGCAGTACTTC. Amino acids: CASTQSSYEQYF. V and J are TRBV6-5 and TRBJ2-7; no definite D call. The CDR3 contains 12 residues. Germline V gives CDR1 MNHEY, CDR2 SVGAGI. Trimming took 7 bases from V and 0 from J, leaving 7 bases between them.

The chain is built from TRBV6-5 and TRBJ2-1; unclear D gene. This CDR3 contains 13 residues. Trimming took 6 bases from V and 4 from J, leaving 10 bases between them. Per germline, CDR1 MNHEY and CDR2 SVGAGI. The CDR3 region is CASRLTEYNEQFF. The CDR3 DNA sequence: TGTGCCAGCAGGCTAACTGAGTACAATGAGCAGTTCTTC.

This chain joins TRBV6-1 and TRBJ1-5; D is unclear. V was trimmed by 2 bases and J by 3 bases, leaving 14 bases between them. Germline-derived CDR1 and CDR2 are MNHNS and SASEGT. The CDR3 has 16 residues. In DNA form, the CDR3 reads TGTGCCAGCAGTGAAAAGGTTCGGGGAAACAATCAGCCCCAGCATTTT. Its translation is CASSEKVRGNNQPQHF.

This clone has more than one count but fewer than ten. The chain joins TRBV7-9 to TRBJ2-7; 7 bases align to TRBD2. V lost 0 bases to trimming and J lost 5 bases; unmatched junction nucleotides: 4. This CDR3 comprises 14 residues. Germline lookup yields CDR1 SEHNR and CDR2 FQNEAQ (reference sequence). This CDR3 is CASSLAGGPDEQYF. CDR3 in DNA: TGTGCCAGCAGCTTAGCGGGAGGGCCGGACGAGCAGTACTTC.

The V and J genes are TRBV2 and TRBJ1-5; D uncertain. CDR3 length: 14 amino acids. V shed 1 base and J shed 4 bases, with 8 bases lying between them. The V gene's germline CDR1 is SNHLY and CDR2 FYNNEI. The CDR3 loop is CASSEVGLNQPQHF. CDR3 in DNA: TGTGCCAGCAGTGAAGTGGGTTTGAATCAGCCCCAGCATTTT.

The gene calls are TRBV19 and TRBJ1-1; 7 bases map to TRBD1. Germline trimming cut 5 bases from V and 4 bases from J; bases unmatched to any gene: 4. This CDR3 region has 13 residues. Germline V lookup: CDR1 LNHDA, CDR2 SQIVND (reference sequence). The CDR3 reads CASSVTGVTEAFF. The CDR3 bases are TGTGCCAGTAGTGTAACAGGGGTCACTGAAGCTTTCTTT.